This TCR beta chain was profiled in a study of prognosis after radiotherapy for stage I lung cancer. Whole-study context: Patients were enrolled between early 2018 and January 2019 (all with stage I non-small cell lung cancer). The non-small cell lung cancer patients were all considered medically inoperable, with comorbidities accounting for this in about 12 of them.

This clonotype was detected many times. Antigen unknown. There were no patients with prior chemotherapy, radiotherapy or other malignancies, and all were node-negative on CT and PET/CT. Germline-derived CDR1 and CDR2 are SEHNR and FQNEAQ (reference sequence). V shed 5 bases and J shed 6 bases, with 8 bases lying between them. The CDR3 is 12 residues long. Study-level findings and limits: With medians of roughly 9,900 versus 7,200, unique TCR clone counts fell after stereotactic body radiation therapy.

Amplification of TCR beta CDR3 from genomic DNA used two-round multiplex PCR. The use of primers specific to each TRBV and TRBJ gene characterized first-round PCR. Using its own MiXCR run on the multiplex PCR reads, TCRdb lists one record per CDR3 protein. The sample has some 38,000 distinct CDR3 sequences; around 22% are singletons. The sequence came from a donor aged 50 or older with non-small cell lung cancer. The source material was PBMCs, sampled before or after stereotactic body radiation therapy (not recorded which). The rearrangement links TRBV7-9 to TRBJ1-5, with a possible D match to TRBD1 (6 bases). The CDR3 protein is CASSQGGQPQHF. The CDR3 nucleotides are TGTGCCAGCAGCCAAGGGGGTCAGCCCCAGCATTTT. The whole variable domain, remainder taken from reference TRBV7-9 and TRBJ1-5, is DTGVSQNPRHKITKRGQNVTFRCDPISEHNRLYWYRQTLGQGPEFLTYFQNEAQLEKSRLLSDRFSAERPKGSFSTLEIQRTEQGDSAMYLCASSQGGQPQHFGDGTRLSIL.